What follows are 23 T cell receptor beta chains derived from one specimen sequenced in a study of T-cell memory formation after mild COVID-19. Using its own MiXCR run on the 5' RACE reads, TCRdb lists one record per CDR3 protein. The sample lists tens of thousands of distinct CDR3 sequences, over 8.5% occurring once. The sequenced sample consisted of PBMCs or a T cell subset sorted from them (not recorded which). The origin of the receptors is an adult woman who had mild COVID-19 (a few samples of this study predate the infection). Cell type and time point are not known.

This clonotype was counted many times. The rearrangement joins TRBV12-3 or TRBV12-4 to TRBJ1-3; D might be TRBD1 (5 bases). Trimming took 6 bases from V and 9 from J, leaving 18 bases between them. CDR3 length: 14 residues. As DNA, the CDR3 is TGTGCCAGCAGCTTCCCGACAGCTCCGAGCACCATATATTTT. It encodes CASSFPTAPSTIYF.

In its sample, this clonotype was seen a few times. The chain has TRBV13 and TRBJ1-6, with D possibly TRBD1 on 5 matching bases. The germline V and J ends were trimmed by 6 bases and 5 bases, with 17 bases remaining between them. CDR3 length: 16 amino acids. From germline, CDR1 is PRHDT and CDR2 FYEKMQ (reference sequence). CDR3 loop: CASSLASRVDNSPLHF. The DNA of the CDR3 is TGTGCCAGCAGTCTAGCCTCCAGGGTGGATAATTCACCCCTCCACTTT.

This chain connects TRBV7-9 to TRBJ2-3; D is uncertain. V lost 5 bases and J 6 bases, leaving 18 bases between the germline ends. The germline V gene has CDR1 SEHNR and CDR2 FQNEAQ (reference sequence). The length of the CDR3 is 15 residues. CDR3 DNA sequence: TGTGCCAGCAGCCGAGTCTCGGATCCCCTGGATACGCAGTATTTT. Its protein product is CASSRVSDPLDTQYF.

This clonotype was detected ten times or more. CDR3 coding DNA: TGTGCCAGCAGTGAATCAGCGGGCACAGATACGCAGTATTTT. This translates into CASSESAGTDTQYF. V gene TRBV6-1 combines with J gene TRBJ2-3; possibly TRBD2 for D (5 bases). The V gene's germline CDR1 is MNHNS and CDR2 SASEGT. Deletions cut 2 bases from V and 1 base from J, with 7 bases between. The CDR3 covers 14 residues.

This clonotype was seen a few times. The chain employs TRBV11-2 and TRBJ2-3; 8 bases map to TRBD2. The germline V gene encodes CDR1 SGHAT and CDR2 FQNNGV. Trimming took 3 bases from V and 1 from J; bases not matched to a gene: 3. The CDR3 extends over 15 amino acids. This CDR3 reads CASSFRGGGTDTQYF. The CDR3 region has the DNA TGTGCCAGCAGCTTCCGGGGGGGCGGCACAGATACGCAGTATTTT.

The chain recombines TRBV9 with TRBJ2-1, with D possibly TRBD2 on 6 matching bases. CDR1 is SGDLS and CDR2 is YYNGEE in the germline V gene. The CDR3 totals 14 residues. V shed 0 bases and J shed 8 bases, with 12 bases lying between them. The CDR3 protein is CASSVDERVYEQFF. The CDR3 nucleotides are TGTGCCAGCAGCGTAGATGAGCGGGTCTATGAGCAGTTCTTC.

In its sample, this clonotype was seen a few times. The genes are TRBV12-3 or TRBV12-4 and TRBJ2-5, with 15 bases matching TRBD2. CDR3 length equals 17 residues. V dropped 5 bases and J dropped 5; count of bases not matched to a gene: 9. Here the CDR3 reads CASSPRTSGRARETQYF. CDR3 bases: TGTGCCAGCAGTCCCCGGACTAGCGGGAGGGCTCGGGAGACCCAGTACTTC.

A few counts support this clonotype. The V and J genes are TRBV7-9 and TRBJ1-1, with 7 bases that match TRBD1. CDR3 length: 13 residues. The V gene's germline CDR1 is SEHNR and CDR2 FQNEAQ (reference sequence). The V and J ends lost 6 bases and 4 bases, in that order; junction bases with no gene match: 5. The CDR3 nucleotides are TGTGCCAGCAGTATAAACAGGGGCACTGAAGCTTTCTTT. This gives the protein CASSINRGTEAFF.

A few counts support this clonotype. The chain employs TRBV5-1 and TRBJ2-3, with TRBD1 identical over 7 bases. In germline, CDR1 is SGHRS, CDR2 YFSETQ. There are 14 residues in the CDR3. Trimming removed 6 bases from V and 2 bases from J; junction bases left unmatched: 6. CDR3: CASTGDRTTDTQYF. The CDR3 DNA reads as TGCGCCAGCACCGGGGACAGAACCACAGATACGCAGTATTTT. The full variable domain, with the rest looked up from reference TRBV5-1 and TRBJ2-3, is KAGVTQTPRYLIKTRGQQVTLSCSPISGHRSVSWYQQTPGQGLQFLFEYFSETQRNKGNFPGRFSGRQFSNSRSEMNVSTLELGDSALYLCASTGDRTTDTQYFGPGTRLTVL.

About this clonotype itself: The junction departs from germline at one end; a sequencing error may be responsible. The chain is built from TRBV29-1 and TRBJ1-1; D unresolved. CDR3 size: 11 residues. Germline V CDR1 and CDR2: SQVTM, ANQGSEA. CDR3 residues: CSVGTRAEVVF. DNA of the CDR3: TGCAGCGTTGGGACTCGGGCCGAGGTCGTCTTT.

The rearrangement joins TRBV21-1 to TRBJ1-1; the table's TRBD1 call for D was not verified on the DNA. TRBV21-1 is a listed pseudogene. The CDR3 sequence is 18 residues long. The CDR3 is CASSPTRDRATLNTEAFF. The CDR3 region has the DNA TGTGCCAGCAGCCCGACCCGGGACAGGGCTACCCTGAACACTGAAGCTTTCTTT.

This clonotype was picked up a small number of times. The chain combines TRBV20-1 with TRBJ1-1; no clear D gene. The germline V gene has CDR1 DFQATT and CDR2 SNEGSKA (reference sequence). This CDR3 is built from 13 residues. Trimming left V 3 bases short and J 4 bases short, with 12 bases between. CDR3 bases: TGCAGTGCTAGCTCGGGTTCCCCCACTGAAGCTTTCTTT. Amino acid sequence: CSASSGSPTEAFF.

The CDR3 protein is CASSSSGRGVETQYF. In nucleotides, the CDR3 is TGTGCCAGCAGCTCTAGCGGGAGAGGTGTAGAGACCCAGTACTTC. The genes are TRBV5-4 and TRBJ2-5; 10 positions match TRBD2. The ends lost 3 bases at V and 4 bases at J; junction bases unmatched: 6. The germline V gene encodes CDR1 SGHNT and CDR2 YYREEE (reference sequence). This CDR3 region has 15 residues.

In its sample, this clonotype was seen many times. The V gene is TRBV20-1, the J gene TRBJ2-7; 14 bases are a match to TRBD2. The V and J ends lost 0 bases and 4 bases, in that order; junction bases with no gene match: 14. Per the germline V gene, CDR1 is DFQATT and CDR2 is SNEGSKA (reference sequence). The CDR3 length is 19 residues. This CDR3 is CSAREPLGLAGGRVYEQYF. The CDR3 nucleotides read TGCAGTGCTAGAGAGCCCCTTGGACTAGCGGGAGGACGGGTGTACGAGCAGTACTTC.

The CDR3 region is CASSQDSGGRGSPLHF. The CDR3 DNA reads as TGTGCCAGCAGCCAAGATTCAGGTGGCAGGGGTTCACCCCTCCACTTT. This chain uses TRBV3-1 with TRBJ1-6; tentatively, D is TRBD1 (6 bases). The CDR3 has 16 residues. Trimming took off 0 bases at V and 9 bases at J, with 15 bases between the two ends. Germline CDR1 and CDR2: LGHDT and YNNKEL (reference sequence).

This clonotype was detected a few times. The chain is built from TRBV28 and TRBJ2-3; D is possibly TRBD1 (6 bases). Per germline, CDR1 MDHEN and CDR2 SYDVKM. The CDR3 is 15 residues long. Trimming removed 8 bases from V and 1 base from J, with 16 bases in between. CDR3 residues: CASWGRGTGTDTQYF. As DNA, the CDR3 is TGTGCCAGCTGGGGCAGGGGAACGGGCACAGATACGCAGTATTTT.

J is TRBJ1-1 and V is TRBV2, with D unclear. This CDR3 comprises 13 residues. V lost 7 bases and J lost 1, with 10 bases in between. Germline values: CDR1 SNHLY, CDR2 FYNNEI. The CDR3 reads CASKTARNTEAFF. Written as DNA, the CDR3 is TGTGCCAGCAAAACGGCCAGGAACACTGAAGCTTTCTTT.

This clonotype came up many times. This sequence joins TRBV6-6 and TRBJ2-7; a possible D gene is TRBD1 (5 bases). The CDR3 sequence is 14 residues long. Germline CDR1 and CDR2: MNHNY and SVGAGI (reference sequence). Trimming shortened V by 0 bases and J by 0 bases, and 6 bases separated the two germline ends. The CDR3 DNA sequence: TGTGCCAGCAGTTACTCGCAGGGCTCCTACGAGCAGTACTTC. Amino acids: CASSYSQGSYEQYF.

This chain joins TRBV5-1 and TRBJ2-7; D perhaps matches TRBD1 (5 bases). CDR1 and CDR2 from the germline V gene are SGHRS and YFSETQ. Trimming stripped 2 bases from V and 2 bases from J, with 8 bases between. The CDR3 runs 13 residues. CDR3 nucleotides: TGCGCCAGCAGCTTCTGGACAACCTACGAGCAGTACTTC. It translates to CASSFWTTYEQYF.

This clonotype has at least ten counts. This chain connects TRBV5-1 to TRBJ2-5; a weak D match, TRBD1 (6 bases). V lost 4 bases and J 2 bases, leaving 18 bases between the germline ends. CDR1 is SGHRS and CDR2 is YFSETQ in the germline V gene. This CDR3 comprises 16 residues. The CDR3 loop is CASSPFGGMGQETQYF. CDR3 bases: TGCGCCAGCAGCCCCTTTGGGGGCATGGGGCAAGAGACCCAGTACTTC.

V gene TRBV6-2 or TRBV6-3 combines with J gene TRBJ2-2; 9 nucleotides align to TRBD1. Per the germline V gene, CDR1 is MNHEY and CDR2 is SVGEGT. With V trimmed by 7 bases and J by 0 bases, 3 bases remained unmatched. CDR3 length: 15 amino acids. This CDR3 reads CASTWTGANTGELFF. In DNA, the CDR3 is TGTGCCAGCACCTGGACAGGGGCGAACACCGGGGAGCTGTTTTTT.

Written as DNA, the CDR3 is TGTGCCAGCAGTTTAGGCCGGGGGCTATTTGGAAACACCATATATTTT. This gives the protein CASSLGRGLFGNTIYF. The genes are TRBV12-3 or TRBV12-4 and TRBJ1-3; the D gene is possibly TRBD1 (6 bases). This CDR3 comprises 16 residues. The ends were cut back, 1 base at V and 3 bases at J, with 13 bases in the middle.

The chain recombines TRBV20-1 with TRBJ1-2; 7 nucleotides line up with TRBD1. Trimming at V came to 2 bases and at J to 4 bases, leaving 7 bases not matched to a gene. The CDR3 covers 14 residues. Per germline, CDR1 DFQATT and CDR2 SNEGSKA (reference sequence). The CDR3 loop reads CSARPWTGSYGYTF. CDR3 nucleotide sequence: TGCAGTGCTAGACCCTGGACAGGAAGCTATGGCTACACCTTC.